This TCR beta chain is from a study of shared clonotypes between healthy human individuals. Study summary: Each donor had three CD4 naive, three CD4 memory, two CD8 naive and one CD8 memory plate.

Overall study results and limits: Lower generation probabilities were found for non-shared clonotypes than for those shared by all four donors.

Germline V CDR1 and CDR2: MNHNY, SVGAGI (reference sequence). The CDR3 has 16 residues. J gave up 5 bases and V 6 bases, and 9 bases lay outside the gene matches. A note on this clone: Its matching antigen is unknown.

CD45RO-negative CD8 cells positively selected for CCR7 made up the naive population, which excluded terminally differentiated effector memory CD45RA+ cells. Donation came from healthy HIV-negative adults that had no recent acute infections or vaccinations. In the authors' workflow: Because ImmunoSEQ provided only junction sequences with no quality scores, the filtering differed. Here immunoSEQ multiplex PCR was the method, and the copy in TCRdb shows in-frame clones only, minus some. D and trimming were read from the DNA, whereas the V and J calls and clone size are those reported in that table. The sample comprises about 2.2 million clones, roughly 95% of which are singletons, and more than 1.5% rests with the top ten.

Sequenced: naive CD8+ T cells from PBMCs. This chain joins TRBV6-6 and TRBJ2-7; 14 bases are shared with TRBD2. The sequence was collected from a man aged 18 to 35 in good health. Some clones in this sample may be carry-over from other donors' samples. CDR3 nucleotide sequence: TGTGCCAGCAGGGCCCGACTAGCGGGAGGGCCGGACGAGCAGTACTTC. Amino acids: CASRARLAGGPDEQYF.